This TCR beta chain was captured in a study of T-cell reconstitution after alpha-beta-depleted transplantation in children (dated by TCRdb to 2016 to 2018). For the wider study: The study quantitatively tracked T-cell immune reconstitution after TCRalphabeta/CD19-depleted allogeneic hematopoietic cell transplantation in children using TCR repertoire profiling. General study outcomes and caveats: Over the following months the frequencies of hyperexpanded clones went down, and after one year T-cell counts and TCRbeta diversity were mostly credited to newly produced T cells. About two months after transplant, the apparently early recovery of alphabetaT-cell counts reportedly depended on just several hundred clones that had expanded rapidly and came from non-depleted graft cells. In some patients, the high TCRbeta diversity seen at day 60 was put down to recipient T cells and intrathymic progenitors that had survived conditioning.

Receptor amplification or capture employed PCR. Data came from an Illumina HiSeq 2500. TCR library preparation used molecular barcoding, with unique molecular identifiers applied to normalize quantification of the TCRbeta repertoire. TCRdb reprocessed the public reads (quality trimming at Q25 with fastp, clone calling with MiXCR) and kept in-frame beta chains. Merged by CDR3 protein, the rows form single entries marked with the most common genes and DNA. In all, the sample holds almost 600,000 distinct CDR3 sequences, and 25% to 30% of those were seen once. The leading ten clones occupy about 35% of the sample. This clonotype has at least ten counts. Its antigen has not been determined. No base qualities exist here, and no much larger clone lies one base off it. The treatment or condition label for this specimen denotes: allogeneic hematopoietic cell transplantation with graft depleted of TCRalphabeta T cells and CD19 B cells. The children who served as transplant recipients had been given grafts of TCRalphabeta/CD19-depleted allogeneic hematopoietic cells.

This sequence originates from a boy under three years old with Wiskott-Aldrich syndrome, due to receive a stem cell transplant. The sequences come from PBMCs, collected before TCRalphabeta/CD19-depleted stem cell transplant.

CDR3 loop: CASSLYGTDTQYF. The DNA is as follows: TGCGCCAGCAGCCTGTATGGCACAGATACGCAGTATTTT. The V and J segments used are TRBV5-1 and TRBJ2-3; a confident D gene designation cannot be given. The CDR3, from cysteine to phenylalanine, totals 13 residues. Only the CDR3 portion is preserved as DNA: 39 bases, with reading frame beginning at the first base. V and J lose 4 bases and 1 base, and a span of 7 bases separates them. For CDR1 and CDR2, the germline V gene lists SGHRS and YFSETQ.